This paragraph reports one TCR beta chain. This clone has more than one count but fewer than ten. There is no known antigen for this receptor. Base qualities are not at hand, and no much larger clone is one base apart. The sample comes from a study of cytomegalovirus exposure and HLA in healthy donors (dated by TCRdb to the late 2010s). As for the study more broadly: An earlier analysis of approximately 550 of the donors reported approximately 290 Gb of sequence data and about 100 million unique TCR beta sequences from 150 million to 200 million T cells. Roughly 300 gigabases of sequencing data and around 80 million unique TCR sequences made up an early release that covered several hundred HLA-typed donors. Among the roughly 400 genotyped donors, 81% belonged to the genetic ancestry cluster associated with self-reported Caucasian donors. The study was designed to test whether signatures of past pathogen exposure could be identified by cataloging public T cell receptors. The T cell repertoires of 550 to 850 subjects were profiled by immunosequencing and related to cytomegalovirus serostatus. Besides the first cohort of 500 to 700 subjects, a separate validation cohort made up of around 120 different subjects was used. The study combined high-throughput TCR immunosequencing, statistical association of individual TCRs with disease status, and machine learning to predict cytomegalovirus infection status. To study patterns of TCR occurrence, a later analysis re-analyzed previously published TCR beta repertoires from 600 to 750 donors and added high-resolution HLA genotyping. Rather than drawing on any new phenotypic data, the later analysis identified candidate immune exposures from TCR beta sequences and the way those sequences occurred across donors. To decide whether each TCR beta V gene segment behaved as functional or pseudogenic, an earlier analysis of 587 of the donors relied on high-throughput TCR beta sequencing. Donor age, sex, ethnicity and CMV serostatus were compiled alongside the repertoire data. A later genetic analysis used genome-wide SNP genotypes for 398 of the 666 donors, treating that subset as a discovery cohort. Every repertoire in the discovery cohort had been generated on one and the same sequencing platform. Class I and class II HLA loci were covered by the typing at four-digit resolution. Typing coverage varied by locus: roughly 620-630 donors for A, B, C, DRB1 and DQB1; roughly 560 for DQA1; 600 to 610 for DPA1; 450 to 480 for DPB1. Because of strong linkage in the cohort, roughly five DR-DQ haplotypes were treated as single units for association and clustering. Among around 400 genotyped donors of the cohort, an average of roughly 230,000 unique TCR beta nucleotide sequences was sequenced per donor, of which 15% to 20% were non-productive.

Paper-wide results and their limitations: Linkage disequilibrium might explain the correlated functional status among segregating V segments, but an unknown experimental factor could not be excluded. A later genetic analysis reported fewer N-insertions in productive TCRs among donors in an Asian-associated ancestry cluster than the roughly 640-donor mean. In a later analysis, the rate of TCR association differed among HLA loci, with DRB1 alleles having the most associated TCRs and HLA-C alleles having the fewest. A later analysis found that HLA-associated TCR beta chains were more clonally expanded and had lower generation probabilities than equally common non-associated chains. In a later analysis, most CMV-associated TCR beta chains were found to appear HLA-restricted, with HLA associations seemingly driven largely by CMV exposure. In a later analysis, several top co-occurrence clusters were reported to appear linked to parvovirus B19, influenza, CMV and Epstein-Barr virus. Most TCR sequences were seen in very few donors, while some public TCRs were found in many individuals. A total of about 180 TCR beta chains were listed by the study as associated with cytomegalovirus. Over 15 rarely observed V segments, including chromosome 9 orphons, were excluded from the earlier analysis of just under 600 of the donors because counts were too low. The cohort was sequenced for TCR beta chains only, and without alpha or paired-chain data the features that could be detected were limited. In an earlier analysis of around 500 of the donors, most TCR beta V segments appeared in productive rearrangements about 90% or about 30% of the time, broadly matching IMGT annotations. A later analysis associated 16,951 TCR beta sequences with specific HLA alleles at a false discovery rate of 0.05. CMV serostatus was the only immune exposure information available for the cohort. A further reported finding was that TCR beta sequences accurately predicted the HLA-A and HLA-B alleles for most subjects in the first cohort. In vitro tests confirmed that a few of the cytomegalovirus-associated TCR beta chains recognize cytomegalovirus antigens. HLA typing was unavailable for some donors at each locus, so association tests used only the typed subset. A cluster of highly shared sequence variants was judged likely to represent a technical artifact of the sequencing pipeline. Assigning TCR associations to individual alleles was difficult when HLA alleles, especially DR and DQ, strongly co-occurred. According to the authors, the approach could potentially be generalized to other disease states and immunological phenotypes. Some IMGT-functional V segments, including TRBV6-2 and TRBV6-3, could not be distinguished by the 87-base-pair reads and were therefore excluded. An association between a missense DCLRE1C variant and V-gene and J-gene trimming of TCR beta chains was found in a later genetic analysis and replicated in an independent cohort. Presence/absence analyses assumed roughly uniform sequencing depth across donors, an assumption that may not hold. Cytomegalovirus status was reported to be diagnosed by the classifier with high specificity and sensitivity in both the original and validation cohorts.

The CDR3 runs 13 amino acids, cysteine and phenylalanine included. Left in the record is the CDR3 DNA by itself, 39 bases read in frame from the first base. CDR1 and CDR2, per the germline V gene, are SNHLY and FYNNEI. At the junction V is shortened by 3 bases and J by 9 bases, with 14 bases in between. The cohort comprised fewer than 700 healthy bone marrow donors. Cohort members were all nominally healthy when sampled, although unrecorded immune exposures were likely present. The donor was CMV seronegative and was included in the group of 352 seronegative cohort members. A peripheral blood sample was provided by each donor, and peripheral blood mononuclear cells were used for TCR beta sequencing. The Qiagen DNeasy Blood Extraction Kit was used to extract genomic DNA from the blood cell samples. Library construction relied on the immunoSEQ multiplex PCR assay. For the multiplex PCR, a mixture combining 60 forward primers for TCR Vbeta segments and 13 reverse primers for TCR Jbeta segments was used. A multiplex PCR assay on genomic DNA amplified the CDR3 region of rearranged TCR beta genes. On the Illumina HiSeq System, the amplified TCR beta libraries were sequenced as 87-base-pair reads. The original methods were these. A later analysis counted approximately 76 million unique TCR beta chains across the 670 or so repertoires, and around 9.9 million of these chains were shared by at least two donors. Raw reads were error-corrected and collapsed into unique sequences with a nearest-neighbor algorithm that merged closely related sequences to remove PCR and sequencing errors. CDR3 sequences were aligned to IMGT reference sequences to assign V, D and J gene segments. For a sequence to be retained, at least a six-nucleotide match to both a V gene segment and a J gene segment was required. A rearrangement counted as productive if the CDR3 had no stop codons and remained in frame with V and J, and every other rearrangement counted as non-productive. Following IMGT convention, CDR3 was defined as the stretch from the second conserved V-encoded cysteine up to the conserved J-encoded phenylalanine. In an earlier analysis of approximately 590 of the donors, sequences lacking an unambiguous match to a single V gene segment were excluded. In an earlier analysis of a few hundred of the donors, V segments were called functional above 56.7% productive rearrangements and were called segregating when the between-donor standard deviation exceeded 5%. A statistical classification framework was developed to diagnose cytomegalovirus status using the catalog of TCR beta chain sequences. In a later analysis, V and J genes were assigned by comparing TCR nucleotide sequences against IMGT/GENE-DB human TR gene sequences. In a later analysis, CDR3 sequences and most-parsimonious VDJ recombination scenarios were assigned using the TCRdist pipeline. In a later analysis, each TCR beta chain was defined by its CDR3 amino acid sequence together with its V-gene family, and reads without a unique V-gene family were excluded. A later analysis removed roughly 590 highly shared, low-generation-probability nucleotide sequences to deal with suspected cross-contamination and a sequencing artifact. A later analysis calculated a clonal expansion index for each public chain from normalized within-repertoire ranks of inferred template counts. In a later analysis, generation probabilities were computed with a VDJ recombination model fitted to out-of-frame rearrangements, and the resulting probabilities were checked against IGoR. Hypergeometric tests were used in a later analysis to score TCR-TCR, TCR-HLA and TCR-CMV co-occurrence, with a repertoire-size bias correction applied to the TCR pairs. In a later analysis, false discovery rates were estimated by permuting HLA or CMV assignments 20 times. In a later analysis, co-occurring TCRs were grouped using DBSCAN, and TCRdist sequence similarity was added for clustering within HLA-allele-positive subsets. Repertoires with fewer than 30,000 or more than 120,000 public chains were left out of co-occurrence clustering, as were roughly five repertoires with anomalous nucleotide sharing. TCRdb holds this immuneACCESS table with in-frame rearrangements only. Some clones are missing; in checked studies, unresolved V genes explain under half, and the rest has no known cause. The V and J calls and clone size were taken over from that table, and D and trimming were inferred from the DNA. For this sample there are under 150,000 clones; 70% to 80% appear just once. The top ten hold more than 4.5% of the sample.

The sequenced sample was PBMCs. The source is a woman in her fifties or sixties in good health and CMV-seronegative. The sequence joins TRBV2 to TRBJ1-1, and possibly TRBD1, on 5 matching bases. Read as DNA, the sequence is TGTGCCAGCAGTGACAGGGAAAGGAGCAAAGCTTTCTTT. Its translation reads: CASSDRERSKAFF.